This is a list of T cell receptor beta chains from one sample in a study of cytotoxic CD8 clonotypes in ibrutinib-treated CLL. Data came from immunoSEQ multiplex PCR; TCRdb stores just in-frame clones and leaves some out. This sample has around 97,000 clones; 78% occur once, and the top ten carry about 32%. The source material was PBMCs, sampled after 12 months of ibrutinib treatment. These receptors came from a human donor with chronic lymphocytic leukemia. CDR3s include the opening cysteine and the closing phenylalanine or tryptophan. D genes are given only for firm matches. Size is stated for part of the rows, as once, few or many counts, or as a class when the clone is expanded.

d_call,j_call,clone_size,v_call,cdr3_aa,cdr3_nt
TRBD2,TRBJ2-3,NA,TRBV7-2,CASSSSGGMADTQYF,TGTGCCAGCAGCTCAAGCGGGGGCATGGCAGATACGCAGTATTTT
NA,TRBJ2-7,NA,TRBV14,CASSQWTEGYEQYF,TGTGCCAGCAGCCAATGGACAGAAGGGTACGAGCAGTACTTC
NA,TRBJ1-1,NA,TRBV15,CATSRDQGREAFF,TGTGCCACCAGCAGAGACCAGGGTAGAGAAGCTTTCTTT
TRBD2,TRBJ2-4,NA,TRBV11-3,CASPAGPRGGAAKNIQYF,TGTGCCAGCCCCGCAGGGCCGCGCGGGGGGGCGGCCAAAAACATTCAGTACTTC
NA,TRBJ2-7,NA,TRBV5-1,CASSLLGVIGSYEQYF,TGCGCCAGCAGCCTCTTGGGGGTAATAGGTTCCTACGAGCAGTACTTC
NA,TRBJ2-7,NA,TRBV6-5,CATSQGLTYEQYF,TGTGCCACATCGCAGGGCTTAACCTACGAGCAGTACTTC
TRBD1,TRBJ1-2,NA,TRBV9,CASSAGTGVYGYTF,TGTGCCAGCAGCGCAGGAACAGGGGTTTATGGCTACACCTTC
NA,TRBJ1-5,NA,TRBV5-8,CASSLGGVGNQPQHF,TGTGCCAGCAGCTTGGGAGGGGTGGGCAATCAGCCCCAGCATTTT
NA,TRBJ1-2,NA,TRBV9,CASSVGLDPIMGPSAGYTF,TGTGCCAGCAGCGTAGGTTTGGACCCCATTATGGGGCCTTCTGCAGGCTACACCTTC
NA,TRBJ1-1,NA,TRBV10-3,CAISQGANTEAFF,TGTGCCATCAGCCAGGGCGCGAACACTGAAGCTTTCTTT
NA,TRBJ2-6,NA,TRBV25-1,CASSEYGGAKGGANVLTF,TGTGCCAGCAGTGAATACGGAGGCGCAAAGGGTGGGGCCAACGTCCTGACTTTC
NA,TRBJ1-2,NA,TRBV7-9,CASSLAEGGNGYTF,TGTGCCAGCAGCTTAGCAGAGGGGGGAAATGGCTACACCTTC
NA,TRBJ2-3,NA,TRBV6-5,CASSSREKRDTQYF,TGTGCCAGCAGTTCCAGGGAAAAGCGGGATACGCAGTATTTT
NA,TRBJ2-7,NA,TRBV25-1,CASSEYGTLDEQYF,TGTGCCAGCAGTGAATACGGGACATTGGACGAGCAGTACTTC
TRBD2,TRBJ2-3,NA,TRBV4-3,CASSQAVRGDTQYF,TGCGCCAGCAGCCAAGCCGTGCGGGGGGATACGCAGTATTTT
TRBD1,TRBJ2-3,NA,TRBV5-1,CASSETGFRTDTQYF,TGCGCCAGCAGCGAGACAGGGTTCCGCACAGATACGCAGTATTTT
NA,TRBJ1-1,few,TRBV4-1,CASSQEMQIRTEAFF,TGCGCCAGCAGCCAAGAAATGCAGATTAGGACTGAAGCTTTCTTT
TRBD1,TRBJ2-1,NA,TRBV6-6,CASSYADRNNEQFF,TGTGCCAGCAGTTACGCGGACAGGAACAATGAGCAGTTCTTC
NA,TRBJ1-2,NA,TRBV7-2,CASSPGAGVNYGYTF,TGTGCCAGCAGCCCCGGGGCTGGGGTTAACTATGGCTACACCTTC
TRBD1,TRBJ2-1,NA,TRBV4-1,CASSRTTGVNEQFF,TGCGCCAGCAGCCGCACGACAGGGGTAAATGAGCAGTTCTTC
NA,TRBJ1-2,NA,TRBV19,CASSARSGSNYGYTF,TGTGCCAGTAGTGCGAGGAGCGGCTCTAACTATGGCTACACCTTC